These T cell receptor beta chains were read from a single sample in a study of glioma-infiltrating T cells. Using its own MiXCR run on the multiplex PCR reads, TCRdb lists one record per CDR3 protein. This sample carries more than 350,000 distinct CDR3 sequences, around 45% of them seen once, and the ten largest clones take around 13%. Source material: glioma tissue, nonneoplastic brain tissue, or PBMCs (not recorded which). The source of these receptors is a human donor with low-grade glioma or glioblastoma, undergoing nonglioma brain surgery, or in good health (not recorded which). The CDR3 runs from the conserved cysteine through the conserved F or W. The order of the fields is D gene, V gene, CDR3 length, clone size, J gene, CDR3 DNA, CDR3 protein. The D gene is left open where the match is weak. Part of the rows lack a size; the others show once, few, many or a class for expanded clones.

>-|TRBV4-3|18|few|TRBJ2-3
TGCGCCAGCAGCCAAGCCCAACCACTAGCTCTTGCGCCAGATACGCAGTATTTT
CASSQAQPLALAPDTQYF
>TRBD2|TRBV7-9|16|once|TRBJ2-7
TGTGCCAGCAGCCCGTGGACTAGCGGGAGCTCCTACGAGCAGTACTTC
CASSPWTSGSSYEQYF
>TRBD2|TRBV4-2|16|few|TRBJ2-5
TGTGCCAGCAGCCGTCGTAGCGGGAGCGGGCAAGAGACCCAGTACTTC
CASSRRSGSGQETQYF
>-|TRBV25-1|12|-|TRBJ1-4
TGTGCCAGCAGTGACCCGGTTGAAAAACTGTTTTTT
CASSDPVEKLFF
>-|TRBV20-1|11|-|TRBJ1-1
TGCAGTTTTACAGGGCGAACTGAAGCTTTCTTT
CSFTGRTEAFF
>-|TRBV3-1|14|once|TRBJ1-1
TGTGCCAGCGGTCACCTTAGGAGGGACACTGAAGCTTTCTTT
CASGHLRRDTEAFF
>-|TRBV29-1|11|-|TRBJ2-7
TGCAGCGTTGAAACCCCGAGGGAGCAGTACTTC
CSVETPREQYF
>TRBD1|TRBV28|17|many|TRBJ1-5
TGTGCCAGCAGTTCTCCTCGGACAGGGGGTAGCAATCAGCCCCAGCATTTT
CASSSPRTGGSNQPQHF
>-|TRBV6-5|15|-|TRBJ2-3
TGTGCCAGCAGTTTAGCAGGCTTTAGCACAGATGCGCAGTATTTT
CASSLAGFSTDAQYF
>-|TRBV27|13|many|TRBJ2-7
TGTGCCAGCCGTCGGACCGGCTCCTACGAGCAGTACTTC
CASRRTGSYEQYF
>TRBD2|TRBV4-2|16|few|TRBJ2-7
TGTGCCAGCAGCCATACAGGACTAGCGGGAGTCTACGAGCAGTACTTC
CASSHTGLAGVYEQYF
>-|TRBV6-1|14|-|TRBJ2-7
TGTGCCAGCAGTCTCGACTGGCCCCTCCACGAGCAGTACTTC
CASSLDWPLHEQYF
>TRBD1|TRBV28|13|-|TRBJ2-7
TGTGCCACCGGCCGGGACAGGGAGGCCGAGCAGTACTTC
CATGRDREAEQYF
>TRBD2|TRBV20-1|16|-|TRBJ2-7
TGCAGTGCTAGAGTCGCAACTAGCGGAAGCTCCTACGAGCAGTACTTC
CSARVATSGSSYEQYF
>-|TRBV27|14|many|TRBJ1-2
TGTGCCAGCAGACCCCGGACGGGCTACTATGGCTACACCTTC
CASRPRTGYYGYTF
>-|TRBV6-1|13|-|TRBJ2-5
TGTGCCAGCAGCAAATCACTTGTGGAGACCCAGTACTTC
CASSKSLVETQYF
>TRBD2|TRBV10-3|18|-|TRBJ2-1
TGTGCCATCAGTGAGTTATTCCCGGGGCTAGCGGGAGGACGTGAGCAGTCCTTC
CAISELFPGLAGGREQSF
>TRBD1|TRBV28|15|many|TRBJ1-1
TGTGCCAGCAGTTTACCCGGGACAGGGGGAACTGAAGCTTTCTTT
CASSLPGTGGTEAFF
>TRBD1|TRBV20-1|15|many|TRBJ1-1
TGCAGTCAGACAGGGGTATGGAAACTGGACACTGAAGCTTTCTTT
CSQTGVWKLDTEAFF